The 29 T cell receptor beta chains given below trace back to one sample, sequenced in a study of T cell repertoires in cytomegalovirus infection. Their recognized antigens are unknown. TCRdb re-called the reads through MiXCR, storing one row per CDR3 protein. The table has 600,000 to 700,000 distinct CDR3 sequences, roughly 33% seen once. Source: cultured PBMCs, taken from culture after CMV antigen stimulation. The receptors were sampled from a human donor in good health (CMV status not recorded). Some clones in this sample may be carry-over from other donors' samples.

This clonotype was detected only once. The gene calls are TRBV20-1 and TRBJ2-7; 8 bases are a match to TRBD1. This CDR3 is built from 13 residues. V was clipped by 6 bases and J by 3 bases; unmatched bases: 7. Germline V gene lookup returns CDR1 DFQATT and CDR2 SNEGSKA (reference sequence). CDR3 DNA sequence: TGCAGTGCCCCTGGGACAGGTTACTACGAGCAGTACTTC. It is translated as CSAPGTGYYEQYF.

CDR3 nucleotide sequence: TGCAGTGCAGGGGGTCTAGCGGCAGATACGCAGTATTTT. It codes for CSAGGLAADTQYF. The chain uses TRBV20-1 and TRBJ2-3; a weak D match, TRBD2 (7 bases). CDR1 and CDR2 (germline): DFQATT, SNEGSKA (reference sequence). The length of the CDR3 is 13 residues. V lost 6 bases and J lost 4, with 14 bases in between.

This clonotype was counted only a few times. The CDR3 loop reads CASSLSSGFRGDTQYF. CDR3 DNA sequence: TGTGCCAGCAGCTTGTCGAGTGGGTTCCGTGGAGATACGCAGTATTTT. The rearrangement links TRBV7-8 to TRBJ2-3; D unresolved. CDR3 length: 16 amino acids. Trimming took 3 bases from V and 5 from J, leaving 18 bases between them. Germline V gives CDR1 SGHVS, CDR2 FQNEAQ.

Here the CDR3 reads CASRDLSRGEETQYF. For the CDR3, the DNA is TGTGCCAGCAGGGATCTGTCGCGGGGGGAGGAGACCCAGTACTTC. J is TRBJ2-5 and V is TRBV28, with 8 bases identical to TRBD2. The CDR3 spans 15 residues. CDR1 is MDHEN and CDR2 is SYDVKM in the germline V gene. With 6 bases clipped from V and 5 bases from J, the junction kept 11 bases outside the gene matches. Full variable domain (rest looked up from reference TRBV28 and TRBJ2-5): DVKVTQSSRYLVKRTGEKVFLECVQDMDHENMFWYRQDPGLGLRLIYFSYDVKMKEKGDIPEGYSVSREKKERFSLILESASTNQTSMYLCASRDLSRGEETQYFGPGTRLLVL.

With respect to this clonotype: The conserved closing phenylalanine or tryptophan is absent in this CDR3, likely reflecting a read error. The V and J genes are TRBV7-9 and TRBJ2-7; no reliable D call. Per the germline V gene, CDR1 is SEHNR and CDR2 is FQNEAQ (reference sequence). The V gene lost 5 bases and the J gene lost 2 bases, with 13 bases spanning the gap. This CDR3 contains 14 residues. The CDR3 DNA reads TGTGCCAGCAGCCCCCCCCCCCACCCCTACGAGCAGTACTCC. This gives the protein CASSPPPHPYEQYS.

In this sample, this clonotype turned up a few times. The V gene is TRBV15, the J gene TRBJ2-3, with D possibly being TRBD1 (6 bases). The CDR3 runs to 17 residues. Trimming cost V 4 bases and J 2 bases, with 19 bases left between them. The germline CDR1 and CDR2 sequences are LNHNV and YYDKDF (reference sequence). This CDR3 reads CATSIGLSGVNTDTQYF. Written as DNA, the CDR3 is TGTGCCACCAGCATCGGACTTTCAGGGGTCAACACAGATACGCAGTATTTT.

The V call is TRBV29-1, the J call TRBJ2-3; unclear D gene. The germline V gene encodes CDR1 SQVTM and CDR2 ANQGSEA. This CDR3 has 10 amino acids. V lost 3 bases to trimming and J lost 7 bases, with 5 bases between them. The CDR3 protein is CSVEGNTQYF. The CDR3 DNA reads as TGCAGCGTTGAGGGAAATACGCAGTATTTT.

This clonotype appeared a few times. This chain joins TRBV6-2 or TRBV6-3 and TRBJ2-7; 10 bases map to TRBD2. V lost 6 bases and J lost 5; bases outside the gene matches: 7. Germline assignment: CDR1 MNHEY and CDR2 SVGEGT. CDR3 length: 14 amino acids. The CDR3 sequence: CASRASGLANEQYF. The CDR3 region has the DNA TGTGCCAGCAGGGCCTCGGGACTAGCGAACGAGCAGTACTTC.

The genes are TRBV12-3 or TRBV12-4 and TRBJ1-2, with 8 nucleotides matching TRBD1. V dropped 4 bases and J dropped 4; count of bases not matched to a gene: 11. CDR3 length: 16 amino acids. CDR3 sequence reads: CASSSGGLSSAYGYTF. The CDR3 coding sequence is TGTGCCAGCAGTTCAGGGGGCCTGAGTTCCGCCTATGGCTACACCTTC.

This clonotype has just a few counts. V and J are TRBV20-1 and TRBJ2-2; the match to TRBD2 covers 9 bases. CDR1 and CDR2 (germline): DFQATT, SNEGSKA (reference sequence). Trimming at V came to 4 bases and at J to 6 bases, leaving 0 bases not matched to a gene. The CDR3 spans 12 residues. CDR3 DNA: TGCAGTGCTACTAGCGGGGCCGGGGAGCTGTTTTTT. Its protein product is CSATSGAGELFF.

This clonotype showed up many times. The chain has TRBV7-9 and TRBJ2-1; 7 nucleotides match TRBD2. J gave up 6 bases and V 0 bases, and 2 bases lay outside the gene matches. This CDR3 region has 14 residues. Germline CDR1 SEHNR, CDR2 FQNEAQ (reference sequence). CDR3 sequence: CASSLAGGVNEQFF. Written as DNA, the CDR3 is TGTGCCAGCAGCTTAGCGGGGGGGGTCAATGAGCAGTTCTTC.

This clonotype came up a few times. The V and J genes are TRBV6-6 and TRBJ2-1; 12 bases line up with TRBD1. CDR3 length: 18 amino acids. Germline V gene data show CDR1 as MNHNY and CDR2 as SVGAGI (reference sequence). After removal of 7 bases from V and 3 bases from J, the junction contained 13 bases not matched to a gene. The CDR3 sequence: CASTAGTGGLTIYNEQFF. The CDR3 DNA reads TGTGCCAGCACCGCCGGGACAGGGGGCCTCACGATCTACAATGAGCAGTTCTTC.

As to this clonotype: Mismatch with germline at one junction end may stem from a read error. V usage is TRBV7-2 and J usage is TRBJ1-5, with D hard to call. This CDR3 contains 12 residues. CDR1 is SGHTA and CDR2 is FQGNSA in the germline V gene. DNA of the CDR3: TGTGCCAGCAGCCCTAGCAATGAGCCCCAGCATTTT. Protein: CASSPSNEPQHF.

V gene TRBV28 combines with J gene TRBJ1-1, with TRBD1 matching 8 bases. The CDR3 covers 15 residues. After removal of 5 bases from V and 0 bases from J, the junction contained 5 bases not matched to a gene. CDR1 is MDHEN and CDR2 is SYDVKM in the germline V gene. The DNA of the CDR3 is TGTGCCAGCAGTCCCGGGGACAGGATGAACACTGAAGCTTTCTTT. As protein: CASSPGDRMNTEAFF. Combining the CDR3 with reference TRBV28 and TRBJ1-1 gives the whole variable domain DVKVTQSSRYLVKRTGEKVFLECVQDMDHENMFWYRQDPGLGLRLIYFSYDVKMKEKGDIPEGYSVSREKKERFSLILESASTNQTSMYLCASSPGDRMNTEAFFGQGTRLTVV.

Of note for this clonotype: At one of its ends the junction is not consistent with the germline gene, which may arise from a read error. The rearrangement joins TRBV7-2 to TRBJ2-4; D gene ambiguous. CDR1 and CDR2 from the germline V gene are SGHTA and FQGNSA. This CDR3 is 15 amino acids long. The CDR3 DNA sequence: TGTGCCAGCAGCTTAGCAGCCGTAGCCAAAAACATTCAGTGCTTC. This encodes CASSLAAVAKNIQCF.

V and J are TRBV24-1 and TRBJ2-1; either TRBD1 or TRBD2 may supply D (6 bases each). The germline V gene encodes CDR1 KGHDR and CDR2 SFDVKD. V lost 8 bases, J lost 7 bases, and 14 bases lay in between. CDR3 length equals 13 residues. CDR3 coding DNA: TGTGCCACCAAGGGGGGCAAGGTAAATGAGCAGTTCTTC. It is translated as CATKGGKVNEQFF.

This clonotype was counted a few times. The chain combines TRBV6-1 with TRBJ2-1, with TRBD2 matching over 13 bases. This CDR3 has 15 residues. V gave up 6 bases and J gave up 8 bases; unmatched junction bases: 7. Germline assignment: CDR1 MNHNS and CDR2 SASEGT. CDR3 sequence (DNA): TGTGCCAGCAGGAGACTAGCGGGGGGTTTGGATGAGCAGTTCTTC. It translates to CASRRLAGGLDEQFF.

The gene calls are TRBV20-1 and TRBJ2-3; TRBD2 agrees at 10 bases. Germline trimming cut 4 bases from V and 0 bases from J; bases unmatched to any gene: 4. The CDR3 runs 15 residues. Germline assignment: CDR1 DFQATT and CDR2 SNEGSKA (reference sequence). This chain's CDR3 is CSATRLAGSTDTQYF. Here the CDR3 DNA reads TGCAGTGCTACTAGACTAGCGGGTAGCACAGATACGCAGTATTTT.

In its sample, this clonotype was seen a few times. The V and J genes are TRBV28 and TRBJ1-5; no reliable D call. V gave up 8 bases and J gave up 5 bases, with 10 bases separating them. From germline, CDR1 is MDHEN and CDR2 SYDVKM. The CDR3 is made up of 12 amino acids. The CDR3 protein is CASRTRDQPQHF. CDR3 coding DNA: TGTGCCAGCCGTACCAGAGATCAGCCCCAGCATTTT.

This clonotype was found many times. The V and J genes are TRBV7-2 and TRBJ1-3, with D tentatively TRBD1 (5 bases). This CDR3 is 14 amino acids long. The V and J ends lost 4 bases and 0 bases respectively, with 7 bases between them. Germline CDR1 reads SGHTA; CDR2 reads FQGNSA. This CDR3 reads CASSWDHSGNTIYF. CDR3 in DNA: TGTGCCAGCAGCTGGGACCACTCTGGAAACACCATATATTTT.

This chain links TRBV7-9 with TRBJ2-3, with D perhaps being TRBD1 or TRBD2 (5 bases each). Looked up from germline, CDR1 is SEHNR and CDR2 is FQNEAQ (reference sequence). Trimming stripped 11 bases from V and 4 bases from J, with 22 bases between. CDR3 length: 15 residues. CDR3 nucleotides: TGTGCCTCCACCCCTGGGGCCCTTAGCGCAGATACGCAGTATTTT. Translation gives CASTPGALSADTQYF.

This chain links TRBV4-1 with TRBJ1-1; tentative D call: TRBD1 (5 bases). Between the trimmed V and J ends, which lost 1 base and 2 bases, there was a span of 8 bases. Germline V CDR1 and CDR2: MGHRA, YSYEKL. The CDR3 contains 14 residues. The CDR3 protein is CASSQGGINTEAFF. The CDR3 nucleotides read TGCGCCAGCAGCCAAGGGGGCATAAACACTGAAGCTTTCTTT.

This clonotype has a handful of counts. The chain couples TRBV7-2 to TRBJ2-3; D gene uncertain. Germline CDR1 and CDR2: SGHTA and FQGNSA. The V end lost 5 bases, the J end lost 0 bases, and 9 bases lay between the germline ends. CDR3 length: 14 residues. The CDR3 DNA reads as TGTGCCAGCAGCCCCAGTCCTAGCACAGATACGCAGTATTTT. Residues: CASSPSPSTDTQYF.

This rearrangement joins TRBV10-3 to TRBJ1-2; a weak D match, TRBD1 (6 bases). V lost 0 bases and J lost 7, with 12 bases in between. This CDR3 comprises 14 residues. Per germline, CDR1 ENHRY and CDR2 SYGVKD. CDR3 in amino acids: CAISESWGARGYTF. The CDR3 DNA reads TGTGCCATCAGTGAGTCGTGGGGGGCACGTGGCTACACCTTC.

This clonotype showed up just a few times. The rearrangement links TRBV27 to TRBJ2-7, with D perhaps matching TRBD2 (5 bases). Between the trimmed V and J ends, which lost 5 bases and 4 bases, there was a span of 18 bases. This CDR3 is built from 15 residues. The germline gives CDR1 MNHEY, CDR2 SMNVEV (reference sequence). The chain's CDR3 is CASSPSADPLYEQYF. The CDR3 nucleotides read TGTGCCAGCAGTCCATCAGCGGATCCGCTTTACGAGCAGTACTTC.

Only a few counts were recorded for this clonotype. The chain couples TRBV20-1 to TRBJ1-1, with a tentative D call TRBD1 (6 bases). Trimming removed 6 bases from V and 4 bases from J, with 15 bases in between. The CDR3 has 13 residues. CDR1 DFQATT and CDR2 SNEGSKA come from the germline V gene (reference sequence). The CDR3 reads CSAKQGTVTEAFF. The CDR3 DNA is TGCAGTGCGAAGCAGGGGACTGTCACTGAAGCTTTCTTT.

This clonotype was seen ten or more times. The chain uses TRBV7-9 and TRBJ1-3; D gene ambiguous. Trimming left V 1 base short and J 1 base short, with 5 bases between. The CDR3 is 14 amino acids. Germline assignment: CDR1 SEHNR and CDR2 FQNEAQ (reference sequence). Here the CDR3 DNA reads TGTGCCAGCAGCTTAGAAGAGTCTGGAAACACCATATATTTT. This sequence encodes CASSLEESGNTIYF.

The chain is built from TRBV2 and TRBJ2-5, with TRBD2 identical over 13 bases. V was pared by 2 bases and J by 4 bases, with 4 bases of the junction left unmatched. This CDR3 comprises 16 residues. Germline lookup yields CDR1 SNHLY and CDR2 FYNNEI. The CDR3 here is CASSETSGGAGETQYF. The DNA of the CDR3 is TGTGCCAGCAGTGAAACTAGCGGGGGGGCAGGAGAGACCCAGTACTTC.

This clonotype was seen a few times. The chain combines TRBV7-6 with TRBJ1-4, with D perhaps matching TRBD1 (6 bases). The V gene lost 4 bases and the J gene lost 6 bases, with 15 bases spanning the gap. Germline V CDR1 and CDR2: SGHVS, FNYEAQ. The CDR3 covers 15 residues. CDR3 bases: TGTGCCAGCAGCTCAGAGAGGGGGAAGCATGAAAAACTGTTTTTT. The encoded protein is CASSSERGKHEKLFF.